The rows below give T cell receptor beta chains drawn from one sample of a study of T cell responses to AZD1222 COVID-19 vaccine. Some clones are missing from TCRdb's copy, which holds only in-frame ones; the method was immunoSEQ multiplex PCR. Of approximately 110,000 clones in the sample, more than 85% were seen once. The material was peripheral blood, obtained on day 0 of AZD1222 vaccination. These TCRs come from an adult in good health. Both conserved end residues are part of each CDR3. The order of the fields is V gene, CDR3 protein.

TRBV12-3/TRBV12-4	CASSWGQKETQYF
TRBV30	CAWSPMGTAVTEAFF
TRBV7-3	CASSRTRDTEAFF
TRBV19	CASSIQGGETQYF
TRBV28	CASSLRTSGRTNEQFF
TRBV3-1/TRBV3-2	CASSRTSTYEQYF
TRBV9	CASSRAPLNTDTQYF
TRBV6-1	CASSDRGNSGANVLTF
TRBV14	CASSQDWRISGNTIYF
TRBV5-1	CASSLDGATSYNSPLHF
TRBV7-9	CASSPDHYPGTDTQYF
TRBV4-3	CASSLRDRGGYGYTF
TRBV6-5	CAAGRVGSYEQYF
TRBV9	CASSPPGTQETQYF
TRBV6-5	CASSSAQGPRNSPLHF
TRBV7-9	CASSPSGQGSVEQFF
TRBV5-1	CASRNIATSTDTQYF
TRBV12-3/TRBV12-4	CASSLNNSPLHF
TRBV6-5	CASRTTSGITDTQYF
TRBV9	CASSVEVNTGELFF
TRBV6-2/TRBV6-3	CASSSRGRGESYEQYF
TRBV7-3	CASSLIGGVDTGELFF
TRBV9	CASSVRTGVGNTIYF
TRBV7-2	CASSRRTSENEQFF
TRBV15	CATSRSTGTGYGYTF
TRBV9	CASSTDSFEAFF
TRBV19	CASSPRTGWSFF
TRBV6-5	CASRTGIYGYTF
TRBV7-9	CASSQDRARQYF
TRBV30	CAWDTDLSYEQYF
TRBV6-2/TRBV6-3	CASSYSGLNNEQFF
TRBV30	CAWSVQSGHSGNTIYF
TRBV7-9	CASSSHEQYF
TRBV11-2	CASSFGGDEQFF
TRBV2	CASSVNRNTEAFF
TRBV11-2	CASRPLAGVRTGELFF
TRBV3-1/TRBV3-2	CASRIRDTQYF
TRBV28	CASSSDPIGEKLFF
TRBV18	CASSPTTGASYEQYF
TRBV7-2	CASSSKTGVGYTF
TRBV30	CAWSVLTGGMELFF
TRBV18	CASSPVAGFHSNQPQHF
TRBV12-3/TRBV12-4	CASSFLAGNEQYF
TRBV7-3	CASSPPRTGDNQPQHF
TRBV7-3	CASSRTNQNNEQFF
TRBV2	CASMPLLAGETQYF
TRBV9	CASSLRDRAYNEQFF
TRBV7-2	CASSQGTTTEAFF
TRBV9	CASSVVQDNEQFF
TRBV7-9	CASSLAGGGYGYTF
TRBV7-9	CASSLIQGAEAFF
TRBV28	CASSLGGHRGRPERYF
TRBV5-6	CASSLRAYNSPLHF
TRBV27	CASSHPRTGGVGEQFF
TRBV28	CASRASGVSGEQYF
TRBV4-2	CASSQDRGPGGDTGELFF
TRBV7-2	CASSLATSGKGETQYF
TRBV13	CASSSRPPGTGGRETQYF
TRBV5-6	CASSARQVNQPQHF